The 18 T cell receptor beta chains below were found in one sample sequenced in a study of shared clonotypes between healthy human individuals. This table comes from immunoSEQ multiplex PCR, and its TCRdb copy is limited to in-frame clones, with some not included. The sample lists around 750,000 clones, around 72% seen once, with about 1.7% in the top ten. The specimen was memory CD4+ T cells sorted from blood. Subset indicated: CD45RA-negative fraction. Receptor source: a woman aged 30 to 39 in good health.

The chain couples TRBV5-1 to TRBJ1-3; the D is unclear. CDR3 length: 14 amino acids. Germline CDR1 reads SGHRS; CDR2 reads YFSETQ. V was shortened by 7 bases and J by 4 bases, with 15 bases between the two germline ends. The chain's CDR3 is CASSKEAAGNTIYF. The CDR3, as DNA: TGCGCCAGCTCAAAGGAAGCAGCAGGAAACACCATATATTTT.

V gene TRBV29-1 combines with J gene TRBJ1-1, with a tentative D call TRBD1 (6 bases). Trimming removed 2 bases at V and 5 bases at J, with 18 bases between. This CDR3 has 15 amino acids. Germline V gene sequence: CDR1 SQVTM, CDR2 ANQGSEA. As DNA, the CDR3 is TGCAGCGTTGAATTATTGGGGGGCGATCGGACTGAAGCTTTCTTT. Translation gives CSVELLGGDRTEAFF. Using reference TRBV29-1 and TRBJ1-1 for the parts outside the CDR3, the full variable domain is SAVISQKPSRDICQRGTSLTIQCQVDSQVTMMFWYRQQPGQSLTLIATANQGSEATYESGFVIDKFPISRPNLTFSTLTVSNMSPEDSSIYLCSVELLGGDRTEAFFGQGTRLTVV.

This clone has a count of ten or more. The sample carries other DNA sequences with the same CDR3. The chain has TRBV19 and TRBJ2-3, with no clear D. V was shortened by 5 bases and J by 2 bases, with 8 bases between the two germline ends. CDR1 LNHDA and CDR2 SQIVND come from the germline V gene (reference sequence). The CDR3 totals 13 residues. The CDR3 region has the DNA TGTGCCAGTAGTCCCTCCCTCACAGATACGCAGTATTTT. It yields the protein CASSPSLTDTQYF. Full variable domain (rest looked up from reference TRBV19 and TRBJ2-3): DGGITQSPKYLFRKEGQNVTLSCEQNLNHDAMYWYRQDPGQGLRLIYYSQIVNDFQKGDIAEGYSVSREKKESFPLTVTSAQKNPTAFYLCASSPSLTDTQYFGPGTRLTVL.

By sample share, this clone is medium-sized. The chain links TRBV30 to TRBJ2-1, with TRBD2 matching over 12 bases. The V gene end was trimmed by 3 bases and the J gene end by 8 bases; junction bases not matched to a gene: 8. Germline V CDR1 and CDR2: GTSNPN, SVGIG (reference sequence). The CDR3 runs 15 residues. The CDR3 DNA sequence: TGTGCCTGGAGCCTGCTAGCGGGAGGGCCGGATGAGCAGTTCTTC. Translating gives CAWSLLAGGPDEQFF. The full variable domain, with the rest looked up from reference TRBV30 and TRBJ2-1, is SQTIHQWPATLVQPVGSPLSLECTVEGTSNPNLYWYRQAAGRGLQLLFYSVGIGQISSEVPQNLSASRPQDRQFILSSKKLLLSDSGFYLCAWSLLAGGPDEQFFGPGTRLTVL.

The chain has TRBV6-6 and TRBJ2-7; D possibly corresponds to TRBD2 (6 bases). V was clipped by 4 bases and J by 7 bases, with 17 bases between them. The CDR3 runs 14 residues. CDR1 and CDR2 (germline): MNHNY, SVGAGI (reference sequence). This chain's CDR3 is CASSSENRRGEQYF. CDR3 coding DNA: TGTGCCAGCAGTTCAGAGAATAGACGGGGGGAGCAGTACTTC.

The chain links TRBV4-1 to TRBJ2-3; TRBD1 matches at 8 bases. The CDR3 sequence is 15 residues long. Germline V gene lookup returns CDR1 MGHRA and CDR2 YSYEKL. V dropped 3 bases and J dropped 5; count of bases not matched to a gene: 7. The CDR3 here is CASSHPGQVKDTQYF. CDR3 nucleotides: TGCGCCAGCAGCCATCCGGGACAGGTGAAAGATACGCAGTATTTT.

Comment on this clone: The sample has other DNA sequences that encode this CDR3 too. The chain links TRBV7-2 to TRBJ1-1; D gene unclear. This CDR3 contains 13 residues. Trimming took off 5 bases at V and 0 bases at J, with 7 bases between the two ends. CDR1 is SGHTA, CDR2 FQGNSA, per germline. CDR3 amino acids: CASSETVNTEAFF. Written as DNA, the CDR3 is TGTGCCAGCAGCGAAACAGTGAACACTGAAGCTTTCTTT.

The chain links TRBV2 to TRBJ2-7; a possible D gene is TRBD2 (5 bases). With 5 bases removed from V and 4 bases from J, the gap between germline ends came to 12 bases. Germline loops: CDR1 SNHLY, CDR2 FYNNEI. This CDR3 has 13 amino acids. The CDR3 reads CASSRVGEYEQYF. CDR3 nucleotide sequence: TGTGCCAGCAGTAGGGTGGGAGAGTACGAGCAGTACTTC.

The chain combines TRBV14 with TRBJ1-2; D might be TRBD1 (6 bases). Germline CDR1 is SGHDN and CDR2 is FVKESK. The CDR3 is 16 residues long. Trimming removed 0 bases from V and 8 bases from J, with 19 bases in between. CDR3 in amino acids: CASSQDILTGGAGYTF. CDR3 coding DNA: TGTGCCAGCAGCCAAGATATCTTGACAGGAGGGGCGGGCTACACCTTC.

The rearrangement links TRBV6-1 to TRBJ1-2, with 9 bases aligning to TRBD1. This CDR3 region has 13 residues. CDR1 MNHNS and CDR2 SASEGT come from the germline V gene. V gave up 6 bases and J gave up 5 bases; unmatched junction bases: 4. The CDR3 DNA reads as TGTGCCAGCAGAGCCGGGACAGGGTATGGCTACACCTTC. Amino acids: CASRAGTGYGYTF.

The rearrangement uses TRBV6-5 and TRBJ2-7, with TRBD2 identical over 9 bases. The CDR3 is made up of 13 amino acids. CDR1 is MNHEY, CDR2 SVGAGI, per germline. The J segment lost 6 bases and the V segment lost 6 bases, leaving 6 bases of the junction unmatched. CDR3 residues: CASRGTSLGEQYF. CDR3 bases: TGTGCCAGCAGAGGGACTAGCTTGGGCGAGCAGTACTTC.

As for this clone: An end of the junction differs from the germline gene, which may be a read error. The rearrangement uses TRBV6-5 and TRBJ1-4; D call uncertain. The CDR3 consists of 9 residues. The germline V gene has CDR1 MNHEY and CDR2 SVGAGI. The DNA for the CDR3 is TGTGCCAGCAGTTACGAGTCTAGGTTT. This gives the protein CASSYESRF.

This chain links TRBV14 with TRBJ1-2; possibly TRBD1 for D (5 bases). Germline V gene lookup returns CDR1 SGHDN and CDR2 FVKESK. V lost 0 bases to trimming and J lost 7 bases, with 9 bases between them. The CDR3 loop spans 13 amino acids. CDR3 bases: TGTGCCAGCAGCCAAGATCGGGGGGTTGGCTACACCTTC. Protein product: CASSQDRGVGYTF.

V and J are TRBV4-1 and TRBJ2-1; D not resolved. The ends were cut back, 4 bases at V and 5 bases at J, with 3 bases in the middle. This CDR3 has 11 amino acids. CDR1 is MGHRA and CDR2 is YSYEKL in the germline V gene. In DNA, the CDR3 is TGCGCCAGCAGCCTGAACAATGAGCAGTTCTTC. Its protein is CASSLNNEQFF.

V is TRBV29-1 and J is TRBJ1-1, with no clear D. V lost 2 bases and J lost 6, with 7 bases in between. Germline V gene sequence: CDR1 SQVTM, CDR2 ANQGSEA. CDR3 length equals 11 residues. Here the CDR3 reads CSVETVAEAFF. Written as DNA, the CDR3 is TGCAGCGTTGAAACGGTGGCTGAAGCTTTCTTT.

This clone has a single count. V is TRBV5-1 and J is TRBJ2-2; 8 positions agree with TRBD2. The germline gives CDR1 SGHRS, CDR2 YFSETQ. This CDR3 has 15 residues. Losses at the gene ends were 4 bases for V and 6 bases for J; bases not matched to a gene: 8. CDR3 nucleotide sequence: TGCGCCAGCAGCGTACTAGCGGTCGGGTCCGGGGAGCTGTTTTTT. It codes for CASSVLAVGSGELFF.

Note on this clone: The same CDR3 arises from other DNA sequences in this sample as well. The chain couples TRBV28 to TRBJ2-1; D perhaps matches TRBD2 (6 bases). CDR3 length: 12 residues. The ends were cut back, 6 bases at V and 5 bases at J, with 8 bases in the middle. Per the germline V gene, CDR1 is MDHEN and CDR2 is SYDVKM. CDR3 DNA: TGTGCCAGCAGACGACTAGACAATGAGCAGTTCTTC. It codes for CASRRLDNEQFF.

The CDR3 protein is CASSNLQGTVDEQYF. CDR3 DNA: TGTGCCAGCAGCAACCTACAGGGGACGGTGGACGAGCAGTACTTC. This chain joins TRBV28 and TRBJ2-7; 7 bases fit TRBD1. CDR3 length equals 15 residues. CDR1 MDHEN and CDR2 SYDVKM come from the germline V gene. The V and J ends lost 6 bases and 5 bases, in that order; junction bases with no gene match: 13. Using reference TRBV28 and TRBJ2-7 for the parts outside the CDR3, the full variable domain is DVKVTQSSRYLVKRTGEKVFLECVQDMDHENMFWYRQDPGLGLRLIYFSYDVKMKEKGDIPEGYSVSREKKERFSLILESASTNQTSMYLCASSNLQGTVDEQYFGPGTRLTVT.